The rows below give T cell receptor beta chains drawn from one sample of a study of shared clonotypes between healthy human individuals. The assay was immunoSEQ multiplex PCR, and TCRdb's table has in-frame clones only and misses some. Of about 2 million clones in the sample, 95% were seen once. Sequencing was performed on naive CD4+ T cells sorted from blood. The receptors derive from a man between 18 and 29 years old in good health. Both conserved end residues are part of each CDR3. The D gene is left open where the match is weak. The size field is filled for only some rows; it gives once, few, many or a size class.

clone_size: .
j_call: TRBJ2-1
v_call: TRBV10-3
d_call: TRBD2
cdr3_nt: TGTGCCATCAGTGACCGACTAGCCGTCGAGCAGTTCTTC
cdr3_aa: CAISDRLAVEQFF

clone_size: .
j_call: TRBJ2-2
v_call: TRBV6-5
d_call: .
cdr3_nt: TGTGCCAGCAAAACCTTGGGGGCAGGGACCGGGGAGCTGTTTTTT
cdr3_aa: CASKTLGAGTGELFF

clone_size: .
j_call: TRBJ2-7
v_call: TRBV2
d_call: TRBD2
cdr3_nt: TGTGCCAGCACCAATCAACCGGGACTAGCCCACGAGCAGTACTTC
cdr3_aa: CASTNQPGLAHEQYF

clone_size: .
j_call: TRBJ2-3
v_call: TRBV2
d_call: TRBD2
cdr3_nt: TGTGCCAGCGCCTTCGGGGGGGGTAGCACAGATACGCAGTATTTT
cdr3_aa: CASAFGGGSTDTQYF

clone_size: .
j_call: TRBJ1-2
v_call: TRBV30
d_call: .
cdr3_nt: TGTGCCTGGGTTCGGGATCCCTTCACAAGGGGCTACACCTTC
cdr3_aa: CAWVRDPFTRGYTF

clone_size: few
j_call: TRBJ1-5
v_call: TRBV4-1
d_call: .
cdr3_nt: TGCGCCAGCAGCCAAGAGGGAGGGAGCAATCAGCCCCAGCATTTT
cdr3_aa: CASSQEGGSNQPQHF

clone_size: .
j_call: TRBJ1-5
v_call: TRBV5-6
d_call: .
cdr3_nt: TGTGCCAGCAGCTTGGCCGCAGGGGACATCCTTAGCAATCAGCCCCAGCATTTT
cdr3_aa: CASSLAAGDILSNQPQHF

clone_size: .
j_call: TRBJ1-2
v_call: TRBV30
d_call: .
cdr3_nt: TGTGCCTGGACCCGGGTCCGTAACTATGGCTACACCTTC
cdr3_aa: CAWTRVRNYGYTF

clone_size: .
j_call: TRBJ2-5
v_call: TRBV28
d_call: .
cdr3_nt: TGTGCCAGCAGCCGCGCGGACAGGGAGGGACTGACCCAGTACTTC
cdr3_aa: CASSRADREGLTQYF

clone_size: .
j_call: TRBJ1-6
v_call: TRBV28
d_call: .
cdr3_nt: TGTGCCAGCAGTTTGAGAGACAGGAAGAATTCACCCCTCCACTTT
cdr3_aa: CASSLRDRKNSPLHF

clone_size: .
j_call: TRBJ2-6
v_call: TRBV4-1
d_call: TRBD1
cdr3_nt: TGCGCCAGCAGCCAAGGAGGACAGGGGGCGTCTGGGGCCAACGTCCTGACTTTC
cdr3_aa: CASSQGGQGASGANVLTF

clone_size: .
j_call: TRBJ2-2
v_call: TRBV18
d_call: .
cdr3_nt: TGTGCCAGCTCACCATTAGGTTCACAGAACACCGGGGAGCTGTTTTTT
cdr3_aa: CASSPLGSQNTGELFF

clone_size: .
j_call: TRBJ1-5
v_call: TRBV18
d_call: .
cdr3_nt: TGTGCCAGCTCACCATATGGGGGGCAGCCCCAGCATTTT
cdr3_aa: CASSPYGGQPQHF

clone_size: .
j_call: TRBJ2-7
v_call: TRBV5-1
d_call: .
cdr3_nt: TGCGCCAGCAGCTTGGTCCAGGGCTCCTACGAGCAGTACTTC
cdr3_aa: CASSLVQGSYEQYF

clone_size: .
j_call: TRBJ2-1
v_call: TRBV19
d_call: .
cdr3_nt: TGTGCCAGTAGTACCCTCAGCGGAGGGTCCTACAATGAGCAGTTCTTC
cdr3_aa: CASSTLSGGSYNEQFF

clone_size: .
j_call: TRBJ2-3
v_call: TRBV11-2
d_call: .
cdr3_nt: TGTGCCAGCAGTTCCACGGGACGGTCAGATACGCAGTATTTT
cdr3_aa: CASSSTGRSDTQYF

clone_size: .
j_call: TRBJ2-6
v_call: TRBV28
d_call: .
cdr3_nt: TGTGCCAGCAGTTTGGTCCCTCTTAACGTCCTGACTTTC
cdr3_aa: CASSLVPLNVLTF

clone_size: .
j_call: TRBJ2-2
v_call: TRBV5-1
d_call: .
cdr3_nt: TGCGCCAGCAGCCCTGGATCCCCTGCGGGGGAGCTGTTTTTT
cdr3_aa: CASSPGSPAGELFF

clone_size: once
j_call: TRBJ2-7
v_call: TRBV18
d_call: TRBD1
cdr3_nt: TGTGCCAGCTCACCGGGCGGGACAGGGGACTACGAGCAGTACTTC
cdr3_aa: CASSPGGTGDYEQYF

clone_size: .
j_call: TRBJ1-1
v_call: TRBV18
d_call: TRBD1
cdr3_nt: TGTGCCAGCTCACCGGGACAGGGTTCCACTGAAGCTTTCTTT
cdr3_aa: CASSPGQGSTEAFF

clone_size: .
j_call: TRBJ2-5
v_call: TRBV5-1
d_call: .
cdr3_nt: TGCGCCAGCAGCTTTGATATGGGACGACGGAAGTACTTC
cdr3_aa: CASSFDMGRRKYF

clone_size: .
j_call: TRBJ2-5
v_call: TRBV20-1
d_call: .
cdr3_nt: TGCAGTGCTAGAGGGGACCCATCCCAGTACTTC
cdr3_aa: CSARGDPSQYF

clone_size: .
j_call: TRBJ2-7
v_call: TRBV2
d_call: .
cdr3_nt: TGTGCCAGCACCATCAAGACAGTTCCGAGCTACTACGAGCAGTACTTC
cdr3_aa: CASTIKTVPSYYEQYF

clone_size: .
j_call: TRBJ2-7
v_call: TRBV15
d_call: .
cdr3_nt: TGTGCCACCAGCAGAGATAGGTGGCAGGGGTCCTCCTACGAGCAGTACTTC
cdr3_aa: CATSRDRWQGSSYEQYF

clone_size: .
j_call: TRBJ2-7
v_call: TRBV10-1
d_call: .
cdr3_nt: TGCGCCAGCAGACGCGGACCAAACTACGAGCAGTACTTC
cdr3_aa: CASRRGPNYEQYF

clone_size: .
j_call: TRBJ1-5
v_call: TRBV30
d_call: .
cdr3_nt: TGTGCCTGGAGTACAAACGCCAATCAGCCCCAGCATTTT
cdr3_aa: CAWSTNANQPQHF

clone_size: .
j_call: TRBJ2-3
v_call: TRBV5-8
d_call: .
cdr3_nt: TGTGCCAGCAGCGAGGGACTGATCACAGATACGCAGTATTTT
cdr3_aa: CASSEGLITDTQYF

clone_size: .
j_call: TRBJ1-1
v_call: TRBV5-1
d_call: .
cdr3_nt: TGCGCCAGCAGCTTGGAGGTGGGGCAGAACACTGAAGCTTTCTTT
cdr3_aa: CASSLEVGQNTEAFF

clone_size: .
j_call: TRBJ1-3
v_call: TRBV9
d_call: .
cdr3_nt: TGTGCCAGCAGCGAGAGCTCTGGAAACACCATATATTTT
cdr3_aa: CASSESSGNTIYF

clone_size: once
j_call: TRBJ1-1
v_call: TRBV15
d_call: .
cdr3_nt: TGTGCCACCAGCAGAGATAGGTCGGGGAACACTGAAGCTTTCTTT
cdr3_aa: CATSRDRSGNTEAFF

clone_size: .
j_call: TRBJ1-1
v_call: TRBV4-1
d_call: .
cdr3_nt: TGCGCCAGCAGCCCGGCAGGGCAGGGCAAGAACACTGAAGCTTTCTTT
cdr3_aa: CASSPAGQGKNTEAFF

clone_size: .
j_call: TRBJ2-2
v_call: TRBV7-2
d_call: TRBD2
cdr3_nt: TGTGCCAGCAGCTTGAAGCGGGGGGACACCGGGGAGCTGTTTTTT
cdr3_aa: CASSLKRGDTGELFF

clone_size: .
j_call: TRBJ1-5
v_call: TRBV5-6
d_call: .
cdr3_nt: TGTGCCAGCAGCTTAGGGCGCAATCAGCCCCAGCATTTT
cdr3_aa: CASSLGRNQPQHF

clone_size: once
j_call: TRBJ2-1
v_call: TRBV14
d_call: TRBD2
cdr3_nt: TGTGCCAGCAGCCAACGTCCGGGAGGCGGTAACAATGAGCAGTTCTTC
cdr3_aa: CASSQRPGGGNNEQFF

clone_size: .
j_call: TRBJ2-7
v_call: TRBV7-8
d_call: TRBD2
cdr3_nt: TGTGCCACGGGGGGGAGCTCCTACGAGCAGTACTTC
cdr3_aa: CATGGSSYEQYF

clone_size: .
j_call: TRBJ2-1
v_call: TRBV5-1
d_call: .
cdr3_nt: TGCGCCAGCAGCCTGGACGGGGCATCCTACAATGAGCAGTTCTTC
cdr3_aa: CASSLDGASYNEQFF

clone_size: .
j_call: TRBJ2-1
v_call: TRBV9
d_call: TRBD1
cdr3_nt: TGTGCCAGCAGCGGGAGGACAGGGGGCAGGAATGAGCAGTTCTTC
cdr3_aa: CASSGRTGGRNEQFF